The clone carrying this T cell receptor (beta chain) has more than one count but fewer than ten. Its antigen is not identified. TCRdb re-derived calls from the RT-PCR reads in MiXCR, one entry per CDR3 protein. This sample has over 750,000 distinct CDR3 sequences, with around 20% found just once. V gave up 6 bases and J gave up 3 bases; unmatched junction bases: 10. The CDR3 contains 15 residues. Germline V lookup: CDR1 PRHDT, CDR2 FYEKMQ (reference sequence). The data originate from a study of response to subunit inactivated influenza vaccine. Study findings and constraints: The authors proposed limited new T cell recruitment per seasonal influenza vaccination.

This TCR was recovered from a man in his fifties who received an inactivated influenza vaccine. The source was PBMCs from blood, collected 5 days after vaccination. This chain links TRBV13 with TRBJ1-1, with 7 bases aligning to TRBD1. This CDR3 is CASSLKPGTDTEAFF. CDR3 coding DNA: TGTGCCAGCAGTTTAAAACCCGGGACAGACACTGAAGCTTTCTTT.